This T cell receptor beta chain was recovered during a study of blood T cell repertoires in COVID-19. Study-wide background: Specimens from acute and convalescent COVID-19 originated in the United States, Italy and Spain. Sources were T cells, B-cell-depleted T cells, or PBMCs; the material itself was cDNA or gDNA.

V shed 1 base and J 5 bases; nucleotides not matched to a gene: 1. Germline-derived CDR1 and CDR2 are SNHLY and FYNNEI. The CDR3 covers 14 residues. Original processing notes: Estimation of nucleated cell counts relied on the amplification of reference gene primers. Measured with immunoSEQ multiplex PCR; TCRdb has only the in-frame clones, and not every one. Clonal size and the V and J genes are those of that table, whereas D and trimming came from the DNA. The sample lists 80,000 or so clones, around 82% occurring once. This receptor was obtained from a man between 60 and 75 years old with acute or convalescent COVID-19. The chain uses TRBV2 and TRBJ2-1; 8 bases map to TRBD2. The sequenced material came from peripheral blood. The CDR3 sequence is CASSEELADNEQFF. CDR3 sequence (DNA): TGTGCCAGCAGTGAAGAACTAGCGGACAATGAGCAGTTCTTC.